These 14 T cell receptor beta chains were sequenced from one sample in a study of Ad26.COV2.S vaccination and SARS-CoV-2 variants. Treatment defined: roughly 20 received Ad26.COV2.S at low or high dose, single or two shots; several received placebo; per-sample allocation not given. Following the first vaccine or placebo injection, samples were taken on day 63. Repertoires were generated with immunoSEQ multiplex PCR, while TCRdb's copy carries only in-frame clones and drops some. The sample carries about 450,000 clones, 85% to 90% recorded once. The starting material was peripheral blood, obtained in a trial of Ad26.COV2.S vaccine versus placebo. The receptors originated from a person aged 18 to 59 who received the Ad26.COV2.S COVID-19 vaccine or a placebo.

CDR3 amino acids: CASSQDRNTEAFF. The CDR3 nucleotides are TGTGCCAGCAGCCAGGACAGGAACACTGAAGCTTTCTTT. The chain recombines TRBV7-2 with TRBJ1-1, with D possibly being TRBD1 (6 bases). Germline values: CDR1 SGHTA, CDR2 FQGNSA. The CDR3 spans 13 residues. The V and J ends lost 5 bases and 1 base respectively, with 8 bases between them.

This clone turned up a few times. V is TRBV4-3 and J is TRBJ2-7, with 9 bases that match TRBD1. The CDR3 contains 13 residues. The germline CDR1 and CDR2 sequences are LGHNA and YSLEER. The trim removed 4 bases at V and 7 bases at J, leaving 5 bases unmatched. CDR3 in amino acids: CASSLDRGREQYF. Written as DNA, the CDR3 is TGCGCCAGCAGCCTGGACAGGGGAAGAGAGCAGTACTTC.

V is TRBV5-4 and J is TRBJ1-4, with TRBD1 matching over 7 bases. With 2 bases clipped from V and 2 bases from J, the junction kept 6 bases outside the gene matches. Germline V gives CDR1 SGHNT, CDR2 YYREEE (reference sequence). The CDR3 contains 16 residues. The CDR3 sequence is CASSFGGGSTNEKLFF. The CDR3 coding sequence is TGTGCCAGCAGCTTTGGAGGGGGCTCGACTAATGAAAAACTGTTTTTT.

The rearrangement uses TRBV7-2 and TRBJ2-7, with a tentative D call TRBD1 (6 bases). Germline V CDR1 and CDR2: SGHTA, FQGNSA. The CDR3 is 13 residues long. The ends were cut back, 6 bases at V and 13 bases at J, with 22 bases in the middle. The CDR3 sequence is CASRLEWTVGEYF. The CDR3 DNA is TGTGCCAGCAGATTGGAATGGACAGTGGGGGAATACTTC.

This chain joins TRBV5-1 and TRBJ1-1; D call uncertain. CDR1 SGHRS and CDR2 YFSETQ come from the germline V gene. Trimming took off 7 bases at V and 1 base at J, with 14 bases between the two ends. The CDR3 has 14 residues. The DNA of the CDR3 is TGCGCCAGCCGCGAAGAGCCACAGAACACTGAAGCTTTCTTT. Its protein product is CASREEPQNTEAFF.

The chain recombines TRBV19 with TRBJ2-7; D is tentatively TRBD1 or TRBD2 (5 bases each). V was shortened by 1 base and J by 4 bases, with 8 bases between the two germline ends. CDR3 length equals 13 residues. The germline CDR1 and CDR2 sequences are LNHDA and SQIVND (reference sequence). CDR3: CASSIGGGYEQYF. The CDR3 DNA follows: TGTGCCAGTAGTATAGGGGGCGGGTACGAGCAGTACTTC.

The V and J genes are TRBV2 and TRBJ1-4; D remains ambiguous. This CDR3 is built from 12 residues. In germline, CDR1 is SNHLY, CDR2 FYNNEI. The ends were cut back, 4 bases at V and 7 bases at J, with 7 bases in the middle. The CDR3 coding sequence is TGTGCCAGCAGTGGTGATGCTGAAAAACTGTTTTTT. This sequence encodes CASSGDAEKLFF.

This clone came up a few times. J is TRBJ1-1 and V is TRBV30; D call uncertain. This CDR3 spans 13 amino acids. The V end was cut by 1 base, the J end by 4 bases, with 10 bases between. Germline V gene lookup returns CDR1 GTSNPN and CDR2 SVGIG (reference sequence). The DNA of the CDR3 is TGTGCCTGGAGTGCGGCGGGTGGCACTGAAGCTTTCTTT. Translation gives CAWSAAGGTEAFF.

This chain uses TRBV4-2 with TRBJ2-2; 11 bases align to TRBD2. V trimming: 1 base; J trimming: 7 bases; junction bases outside the gene matches: 8. The CDR3 consists of 17 residues. The germline gives CDR1 LGHNA, CDR2 YNFKEQ. Here the CDR3 DNA reads TGTGCCAGCAGCCAAGTTACTCTAGCGGGAGGAAACGGGGAGCTGTTTTTT. Amino acids: CASSQVTLAGGNGELFF.

The chain is built from TRBV28 and TRBJ1-5, with no clear D. V was shortened by 5 bases and J by 0 bases, with 14 bases between the two germline ends. CDR3 length equals 16 residues. The germline CDR1 and CDR2 sequences are MDHEN and SYDVKM. As DNA, the CDR3 is TGTGCCAGCAGTCCCCTGTGGCTCAATAGCAATCAGCCCCAGCATTTT. Translation gives CASSPLWLNSNQPQHF.

This chain joins TRBV9 and TRBJ2-5; D uncertain. Germline lookup yields CDR1 SGDLS and CDR2 YYNGEE. V gave up 4 bases and J gave up 4 bases, with 11 bases separating them. The CDR3 contains 13 residues. For the CDR3, the DNA is TGTGCCAGCAGCACCCGCATGGCAGAGACCCAGTACTTC. It yields the protein CASSTRMAETQYF.

In nucleotides, the CDR3 is TGTGCCAGCAGCTACCTCGGGGCGAACACTGAAGCTTTCTTT. The encoded protein is CASSYLGANTEAFF. The rearrangement joins TRBV5-6 to TRBJ1-1, with D perhaps TRBD1 (5 bases). This CDR3 region has 14 residues. Per germline, CDR1 SGHDT and CDR2 YYEEEE. Deletions cut 3 bases from V and 1 base from J, with 10 bases between.

In regard to this clone: Distinct nucleotide sequences in the sample also encode this CDR3. The J gene is TRBJ2-1, the V gene TRBV18; D not certain. CDR3 length equals 14 residues. Germline lookup yields CDR1 KGHSH and CDR2 LQKENI. Trimming pared 2 bases from V and 4 bases from J, leaving 9 bases between. Here the CDR3 DNA reads TGTGCCAGCTCACCAACAAGGTCATACAATGAGCAGTTCTTC. This gives the protein CASSPTRSYNEQFF.

The gene calls are TRBV9 and TRBJ2-7; weak D call: TRBD1 (5 bases). This CDR3 has 14 residues. With 0 bases removed from V and 2 bases from J, the gap between germline ends came to 9 bases. Germline-derived CDR1 and CDR2 are SGDLS and YYNGEE. The CDR3 sequence: CASSVEGPPYEQYF. CDR3 coding DNA: TGTGCCAGCAGCGTAGAGGGGCCCCCCTACGAGCAGTACTTC. Looking up the rest from reference TRBV9 and TRBJ2-7 gives the full variable domain: DSGVTQTPKHLITATGQRVTLRCSPRSGDLSVYWYQQSLDQGLQFLIQYYNGEERAKGNILERFSAQQFPDLHSELNLSSLELGDSALYFCASSVEGPPYEQYFGPGTRLTVT.